This T cell receptor beta chain was documented in a study of human T cells and chemical hapten exposure. This clonotype was detected many times. Documented time point: pre-sensitization, week 0. Noted treatment: therapeutic diphenylcyclopropenone sensitization with weekly scalp DPC. Via MiXCR, TCRdb re-called the RACE reads, giving one row per CDR3 protein. The repertoire includes about 92,000 distinct CDR3 sequences, 9.6% of them detected once, and 3% to 4.5% sits in the top ten. This CDR3 comprises 16 residues. The germline V gene encodes CDR1 SGHRS and CDR2 YFSETQ. The V gene lost 0 bases and the J gene lost 3 bases, with 15 bases spanning the gap.

The chain has TRBV5-1 and TRBJ1-2; D gene unclear. Sequencing was performed on whole blood, taken in connection with sensitization to the hapten diphenylcyclopropenone (DPC). The receptor was derived from a woman between 40 and 50 years old with alopecia areata. Some clones in this sample may be carry-over from other donors' samples. Here the CDR3 reads CASSLEASPRDYGYTF. CDR3 sequence (DNA): TGCGCCAGCAGCTTGGAGGCTTCACCACGGGACTATGGCTACACCTTC.